A single sample gave rise to the 15 T cell receptor beta chains below, sequenced in a study of blood T cell repertoires in COVID-19. Here immunoSEQ multiplex PCR was the method, and the copy in TCRdb shows in-frame clones only, minus some. This repertoire shows about 240,000 clones, around four fifths found once; its top ten account for around 6.4%. Material: peripheral blood. The receptors derive from a woman in her sixties or seventies with active or convalescent COVID-19.

The genes are TRBV10-3 and TRBJ2-7; weak D call: TRBD2 (5 bases). Trimming stripped 0 bases from V and 4 bases from J, with 7 bases between. Germline-derived CDR1 and CDR2 are ENHRY and SYGVKD. The CDR3 consists of 13 residues. The CDR3 DNA reads as TGTGCCATCAGTGAGTCAGCGGAGTACGAGCAGTACTTC. Protein: CAISESAEYEQYF.

The chain is built from TRBV30 and TRBJ1-1; D gene uncertain. V shed 0 bases and J shed 1 base, with 9 bases lying between them. The CDR3 extends over 14 amino acids. CDR1 is GTSNPN, CDR2 SVGIG, per germline (reference sequence). The DNA of the CDR3 is TGTGCCTGGAGTGTACGGGCGGGGAACACTGAAGCTTTCTTT. Residues: CAWSVRAGNTEAFF.

The chain carries TRBV4-1 and TRBJ2-7; D may be TRBD1 (8 bases). The germline V and J ends were trimmed by 4 bases and 6 bases, with 13 bases remaining between them. CDR3 length equals 13 residues. Per the germline V gene, CDR1 is MGHRA and CDR2 is YSYEKL. DNA for the CDR3: TGCGCCAGCAGCCTCTACAGGGGGGGCGAGCAGTACGTC. Its protein is CASSLYRGGEQYV.

This chain joins TRBV30 and TRBJ2-6; a possible D gene is TRBD1 (5 bases). The CDR3 spans 15 residues. V dropped 3 bases and J dropped 0 bases, with 9 bases sitting between them. Germline V CDR1 and CDR2: GTSNPN, SVGIG (reference sequence). The chain's CDR3 is CAWRGVSSGANVLTF. CDR3 nucleotide sequence: TGTGCCTGGAGAGGGGTGTCCTCTGGGGCCAACGTCCTGACTTTC.

J is TRBJ1-1 and V is TRBV7-9; 8 positions match TRBD1. The CDR3 is 14 amino acids. Germline trimming cut 5 bases from V and 4 bases from J; bases unmatched to any gene: 6. Germline lookup yields CDR1 SEHNR and CDR2 FQNEAQ (reference sequence). The CDR3 sequence is CASSPRTGSTEAFF. The CDR3 DNA reads as TGTGCCAGCAGCCCTAGGACAGGGAGCACTGAAGCTTTCTTT.

The rearrangement links TRBV2 to TRBJ1-1; 8 nucleotides line up with TRBD1. V shed 6 bases, J shed 3 bases, and the junction held 6 bases outside the gene matches. Germline values: CDR1 SNHLY, CDR2 FYNNEI. The CDR3 length is 14 residues. The CDR3 bases are TGTGCCAGCAGCAAACACAGGGGGGACACTGAAGCTTTCTTT. It yields the protein CASSKHRGDTEAFF.

The V call is TRBV10-3, the J call TRBJ1-5; unclear D gene. Germline CDR1 and CDR2: ENHRY and SYGVKD. The V end was cut by 3 bases, the J end by 2 bases, with 11 bases between. The CDR3 contains 15 residues. CDR3 loop: CAISEEGGGNQPQHF. The CDR3 nucleotides are TGTGCCATCAGTGAAGAAGGAGGCGGCAATCAGCCCCAGCATTTT.

The chain recombines TRBV6-5 with TRBJ1-5; 9 bases align to TRBD1. This CDR3 contains 14 residues. Germline loops: CDR1 MNHEY, CDR2 SVGAGI. The J segment lost 6 bases and the V segment lost 6 bases, leaving 6 bases of the junction unmatched. For the CDR3, the DNA is TGTGCCAGCAGGGGAACAGGGGGCGGTCAGCCCCAGCATTTT. Translation: CASRGTGGGQPQHF.

CDR3 nucleotide sequence: TGCGCCAGCAGCTTTCGGGACAGAAACACTGAAGCTTTCTTT. Its protein is CASSFRDRNTEAFF. The chain employs TRBV5-1 and TRBJ1-1, with TRBD1 matching over 7 bases. CDR1 and CDR2 (germline): SGHRS, YFSETQ. Germline trimming cut 2 bases from V and 2 bases from J; bases unmatched to any gene: 3. The CDR3 runs to 14 residues.

The chain joins TRBV2 to TRBJ2-7; D possibly corresponds to TRBD2 (6 bases). CDR3 length: 15 residues. The germline V and J ends were trimmed by 6 bases and 2 bases, with 17 bases remaining between them. CDR1 and CDR2 (germline): SNHLY, FYNNEI. As DNA, the CDR3 is TGTGCCAGCAGACTATATATGGAGGGAACCTACGAGCAGTACTTC. As protein: CASRLYMEGTYEQYF.

V gene TRBV28 combines with J gene TRBJ1-6, with D unresolved. Deletions cut 1 base from V and 6 bases from J, with 7 bases between. This CDR3 contains 14 residues. Per the germline V gene, CDR1 is MDHEN and CDR2 is SYDVKM. Here the CDR3 reads CASSLSQVNSPLHF. In DNA, the CDR3 is TGTGCCAGCAGTTTATCCCAGGTTAATTCACCCCTCCACTTT.

The rearrangement joins TRBV27 to TRBJ1-1; TRBD1 might be the D (6 bases). CDR1 MNHEY and CDR2 SMNVEV come from the germline V gene (reference sequence). The CDR3 spans 15 residues. Trimming pared 8 bases from V and 4 bases from J, leaving 20 bases between. CDR3 sequence (DNA): TGTGCCAGCGGACCTCACAGGGAGTACGTCACTGAAGCTTTCTTT. Translating gives CASGPHREYVTEAFF.

The gene calls are TRBV10-1 and TRBJ1-1; 8 nucleotides agree with TRBD1. The CDR3 contains 15 residues. Germline-derived CDR1 and CDR2 are WNHNN and SYGVQD (reference sequence). With V trimmed by 0 bases and J by 8 bases, 8 bases remained unmatched. In DNA form, the CDR3 reads TGCGCCAGCAGTGAGTCGAGGACAGGGAGCCTCGAAGCTTTCTTT. Encoded protein: CASSESRTGSLEAFF.

In the case of this clone: At one boundary the junction diverges from the germline segment, which might be a read error. The V and J genes are TRBV7-7 and TRBJ2-2; D is unclear. The CDR3 is 12 amino acids. The germline V gene has CDR1 SSHAT and CDR2 FNYEAQ (reference sequence). CDR3 region: CASSYPAGELFF. DNA of the CDR3: TGTGCTAGCAGCTATCCAGCCGGGGAGCTGTTTTTT.

This sequence joins TRBV24-1 and TRBJ2-5, with 8 bases fitting TRBD1. Germline V lookup: CDR1 KGHDR, CDR2 SFDVKD. The J segment lost 0 bases and the V segment lost 5 bases, leaving 1 base of the junction unmatched. This CDR3 has 14 residues. CDR3 region: CATSGTGNQETQYF. The CDR3 DNA is TGTGCCACCAGTGGGACAGGGAACCAAGAGACCCAGTACTTC.